This T cell receptor beta chain is from a study of PD-L1 blockade in urothelial cancer. Study-level information: When patients started atezolizumab in the mid-2010s, it was given at 1,200 mg intravenously every 3 weeks. Once treatment had started, blood was analyzed at 3 weeks (second dose) and again at 6 weeks.

The sample's time point: peripheral blood 6 weeks after treatment start. Patients' urothelial carcinoma was locally advanced or metastatic. All patients handed over anywhere from 1 to 8 samples, pretreatment and on-treatment. TCRdb's copy holds only in-frame clones and misses some; the assay was immunoSEQ multiplex PCR. The table shows nearly 50,000 clones, with 80% to 90% occurring only once. Between the trimmed V and J ends, which lost 2 bases and 4 bases, there was a span of 6 bases. CDR1 and CDR2 (germline): MNHNS, SASEGT. The CDR3 is 13 residues long. Material: PBMCs, obtained around atezolizumab (anti-PD-L1) treatment. The chain is built from TRBV6-1 and TRBJ1-5; D unresolved. This sequence originates from a man in his 70s with urothelial cancer. Written as DNA, the CDR3 is TGTGCCAGCAGTGAAAATGTAAATCAGCCCCAGCATTTT. Translating gives CASSENVNQPQHF.